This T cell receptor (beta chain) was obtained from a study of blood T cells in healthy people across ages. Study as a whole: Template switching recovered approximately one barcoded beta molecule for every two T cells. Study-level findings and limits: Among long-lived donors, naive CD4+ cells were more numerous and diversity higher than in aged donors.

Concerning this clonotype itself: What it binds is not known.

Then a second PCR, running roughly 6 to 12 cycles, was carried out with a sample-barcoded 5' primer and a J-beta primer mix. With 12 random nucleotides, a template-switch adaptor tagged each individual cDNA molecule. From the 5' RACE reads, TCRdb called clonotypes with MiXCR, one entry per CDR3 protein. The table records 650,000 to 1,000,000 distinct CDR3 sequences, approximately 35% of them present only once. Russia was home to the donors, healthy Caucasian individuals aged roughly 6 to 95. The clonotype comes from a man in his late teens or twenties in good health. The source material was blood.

The CDR3 DNA sequence: TGTGCCGGCCTGGATAGCAATCAGGGATCGAACACTGAAGCTTTCTTT. Translating it yields CAGLDSNQGSNTEAFF. This chain uses TRBV12-3 or TRBV12-4 with TRBJ1-1, with D maybe TRBD1 (5 bases). The germline V and J ends were trimmed by 11 bases and 1 base, with 23 bases remaining between them. The CDR3 extends over 16 amino acids.